These 5 T cell receptor beta chains share one sample of origin, sequenced in a study of shared clonotypes between healthy human individuals. Assay used: immunoSEQ multiplex PCR; TCRdb lists only in-frame clones, some missing. Of some 2,400,000 clones in the sample, more than 90% are singletons; the top ten hold less than 0.15%. Sequenced sample: naive CD4+ T cells sorted from blood. The subset was: CD45RA+ positively selected. The receptor set was obtained from a young man in good health.

The chain has TRBV27 and TRBJ1-2; D remains ambiguous. The V end lost 5 bases, the J end lost 3 bases, and 7 bases lay between the germline ends. The CDR3 loop spans 12 amino acids. The germline gives CDR1 MNHEY, CDR2 SMNVEV (reference sequence). The CDR3 bases are TGTGCCAGCAGTCCCGACTACTATGGCTACACCTTC. Translated, it gives CASSPDYYGYTF.

This chain joins TRBV9 and TRBJ2-1; tentative D call: TRBD1 (5 bases). V was cut by 0 bases and J by 8 bases, with 6 bases left in between. The CDR3 consists of 12 residues. Germline values: CDR1 SGDLS, CDR2 YYNGEE. This CDR3 reads CASSVEGYEQFF. The CDR3 coding sequence is TGTGCCAGCAGCGTAGAGGGGTATGAGCAGTTCTTC.

This clone was seen only once. This chain's CDR3 is CASSVYTGANTGELFF. For the CDR3, the DNA is TGTGCCAGCAGCGTATATACAGGGGCGAACACCGGGGAGCTGTTTTTT. The gene calls are TRBV5-5 and TRBJ2-2, with 7 positions matching TRBD1. The germline V gene encodes CDR1 SGHKS and CDR2 YYEKEE (reference sequence). J was trimmed by 0 bases and V by 4 bases; bases with no gene match: 6. CDR3 size: 16 residues.

The rearrangement joins TRBV6-1 to TRBJ2-3, with TRBD2 matching over 10 bases. Per germline, CDR1 MNHNS and CDR2 SASEGT. V dropped 1 base and J dropped 2; count of bases not matched to a gene: 9. The CDR3 loop spans 18 amino acids. CDR3: CASSEGGTSEPNTDTQYF. The DNA for the CDR3 is TGTGCCAGCAGTGAAGGGGGGACTAGCGAACCCAACACAGATACGCAGTATTTT.

CDR3 protein: CASSLQGAFQPQHF. As DNA, the CDR3 is TGTGCCAGCAGCTTACAGGGGGCGTTTCAGCCCCAGCATTTT. The rearrangement links TRBV7-9 to TRBJ1-5; 8 nucleotides align to TRBD1. Trimming at V came to 2 bases and at J to 6 bases, leaving 3 bases not matched to a gene. CDR3 length: 14 residues. CDR1 and CDR2 (germline): SEHNR, FQNEAQ (reference sequence).